Each of the 27 T cell receptor beta chains below was sequenced from the same sample in a study of response to subunit inactivated influenza vaccine. TCRdb re-analysed the RT-PCR reads in MiXCR, keeping a single row per CDR3 protein. The table includes about 830,000 distinct CDR3 sequences, roughly 20% detected once. This specimen consisted of PBMCs from blood, obtained 5 days after vaccination. The receptor set was obtained from a man between 50 and 59 years old who received an inactivated influenza vaccine.

Details on this clonotype: A read error may account for a junction end that differs from germline. V and J are TRBV10-3 and TRBJ2-2; tentative D call: TRBD1 (7 bases). The CDR3 sequence is 14 residues long. The germline CDR1 and CDR2 sequences are ENHRY and SYGVKD. CDR3 coding DNA: TGTGCCATCAGCCTCGGAGGGGGCACCGGGGAGTTGTTTTTT. Protein: CAISLGGGTGELFF.

J is TRBJ2-7 and V is TRBV27, with D unclear. CDR3 length: 10 residues. V was pared by 10 bases and J by 0 bases, with 4 bases between. Germline-derived CDR1 and CDR2 are MNHEY and SMNVEV (reference sequence). Here the CDR3 reads CATSSYEQYF. In DNA, the CDR3 is TGTGCCACGAGCTCCTACGAGCAGTACTTC.

The table lists this clonotype with many counts. The chain employs TRBV7-9 and TRBJ2-3, with D perhaps TRBD1 (5 bases). This CDR3 spans 16 amino acids. Deletions cut 8 bases from V and 0 bases from J, with 18 bases between. Germline assignment: CDR1 SEHNR and CDR2 FQNEAQ (reference sequence). The CDR3 protein is CASGGKGPTSTDTQYF. In nucleotides, the CDR3 is TGTGCCAGCGGTGGGAAGGGGCCAACTAGCACAGATACGCAGTATTTT. The full variable domain, rest sourced from reference TRBV7-9 and TRBJ2-3, is DTGVSQNPRHKITKRGQNVTFRCDPISEHNRLYWYRQTLGQGPEFLTYFQNEAQLEKSRLLSDRFSAERPKGSFSTLEIQRTEQGDSAMYLCASGGKGPTSTDTQYFGPGTRLTVL.

This clonotype was detected a few times. The chain is built from TRBV20-1 and TRBJ1-5; unclear D gene. V lost 3 bases and J 10 bases, leaving 16 bases between the germline ends. The germline gives CDR1 DFQATT, CDR2 SNEGSKA (reference sequence). The CDR3 is 13 amino acids. CDR3 residues: CSASPPGVQPQHF. The CDR3 DNA follows: TGCAGTGCTAGCCCCCCCGGTGTCCAACCCCAGCATTTT.

This clonotype was picked up a small number of times. This sequence joins TRBV10-3 and TRBJ2-1; TRBD2 matches 7 bases. This CDR3 contains 14 residues. With V trimmed by 3 bases and J by 4 bases, 3 bases remained unmatched. Per germline, CDR1 ENHRY and CDR2 SYGVKD. Here the CDR3 DNA reads TGTGCCATCAGTGACCCAGCGGGATACAATGAGCAGTTCTTC. Its protein is CAISDPAGYNEQFF.

This clonotype has just a few counts. The chain joins TRBV7-2 to TRBJ2-2, with no clear D. The CDR3 loop spans 14 amino acids. Germline V lookup: CDR1 SGHTA, CDR2 FQGNSA. V was clipped by 10 bases and J by 6 bases, with 18 bases between them. CDR3: CAIGWGTNAGELFF. In DNA, the CDR3 is TGTGCCATCGGCTGGGGAACAAACGCCGGGGAGCTGTTTTTT.

This clonotype was counted between two and nine times. V is TRBV2 and J is TRBJ2-1; 7 bases map to TRBD2. V gave up 2 bases and J gave up 6 bases; unmatched junction bases: 10. The CDR3 has 16 residues. Germline V gene sequence: CDR1 SNHLY, CDR2 FYNNEI. In nucleotides, the CDR3 is TGTGCCAGCAGTGAATTGGGTCTAGCGGTGGGCAATGAGCAGTTCTTC. It codes for CASSELGLAVGNEQFF. Complete variable domain (other parts from reference TRBV2 and TRBJ2-1): EPEVTQTPSHQVTQMGQEVILRCVPISNHLYFYWYRQILGQKVEFLVSFYNNEISEKSEIFDDQFSVERPDGSNFTLKIRSTKLEDSAMYFCASSELGLAVGNEQFFGPGTRLTVL.

This clonotype was seen only a few times. This chain links TRBV7-9 with TRBJ2-1; 7 bases line up with TRBD2. CDR3 length: 15 residues. V lost 2 bases, J lost 5 bases, and 6 bases stayed unmatched. From germline, CDR1 is SEHNR and CDR2 FQNEAQ (reference sequence). CDR3 sequence (DNA): TGTGCCAGCAGCTTACGCGGGAGCATCGACAATGAGCAGTTCTTC. Encoded protein: CASSLRGSIDNEQFF.

V usage is TRBV20-1 and J usage is TRBJ2-7; D is perhaps TRBD1 (5 bases). Trimming removed 4 bases from V and 4 bases from J, with 11 bases in between. Germline-derived CDR1 and CDR2 are DFQATT and SNEGSKA (reference sequence). The CDR3 spans 12 residues. CDR3 residues: CSAKGMGYEQYF. Written as DNA, the CDR3 is TGCAGTGCTAAGGGGATGGGTTACGAGCAGTACTTC.

The V call is TRBV28, the J call TRBJ2-7; D possibly uses TRBD1 or TRBD2 (5 bases each). The CDR3 loop spans 14 amino acids. The V gene's germline CDR1 is MDHEN and CDR2 SYDVKM. V dropped 11 bases and J dropped 3 bases, with 20 bases sitting between them. CDR3 DNA sequence: TGTGCCTTATCCCGTGGGGGACGGGACTACGAGCAGTACTTC. Protein sequence: CALSRGGRDYEQYF.

The chain recombines TRBV4-3 with TRBJ2-7; TRBD2 matches at 7 bases. Germline lookup yields CDR1 LGHNA and CDR2 YSLEER. Trimming at V came to 0 bases and at J to 5 bases, leaving 10 bases not matched to a gene. The CDR3 spans 16 residues. CDR3 nucleotide sequence: TGCGCCAGCAGCCAAGAGGTTGCGGGAGTACTTGACGAGCAGTACTTC. Its translation is CASSQEVAGVLDEQYF.

This clonotype was found a few times. The chain combines TRBV4-2 with TRBJ2-5; the D call may be TRBD1 or TRBD2 (5 bases each). The CDR3 is 15 amino acids. Germline CDR1 and CDR2: LGHNA and YNFKEQ. V gave up 1 base and J gave up 1 base, with 10 bases separating them. CDR3 protein: CASSQGRTSQETQYF. CDR3 DNA sequence: TGTGCCAGCAGCCAAGGGAGGACATCCCAAGAGACCCAGTACTTC.

This clonotype has only a few counts. The chain is built from TRBV4-1 and TRBJ2-2; D gene ambiguous. The CDR3 extends over 17 amino acids. The V end was cut by 4 bases, the J end by 0 bases, with 15 bases between. In germline, CDR1 is MGHRA, CDR2 YSYEKL. The CDR3 sequence is CASSRAWVQSNTGELFF. The DNA for the CDR3 is TGCGCCAGCAGCCGTGCTTGGGTCCAATCGAACACCGGGGAGCTGTTTTTT.

This chain links TRBV12-3 or TRBV12-4 with TRBJ1-2; D unclear. V was trimmed by 3 bases and J by 8 bases, leaving 7 bases between them. The CDR3 loop spans 11 amino acids. CDR3 protein: CASSLRLGYTF. In DNA, the CDR3 is TGTGCCAGCAGTTTGCGATTAGGCTACACCTTC.

This chain joins TRBV28 and TRBJ2-2, with D unresolved. This CDR3 is 13 amino acids long. Trimming pared 4 bases from V and 6 bases from J, leaving 9 bases between. CDR1 MDHEN and CDR2 SYDVKM come from the germline V gene. CDR3 amino acids: CASSWIGPGELFF. The CDR3, as DNA: TGTGCCAGCAGTTGGATCGGCCCCGGGGAGCTGTTTTTT.

The chain links TRBV7-2 to TRBJ2-3; maybe TRBD1 (6 bases). The ends were cut back, 5 bases at V and 2 bases at J, with 14 bases in the middle. CDR3 length: 15 residues. Germline V gene lookup returns CDR1 SGHTA and CDR2 FQGNSA. CDR3 DNA sequence: TGTGCCAGCAGCCGTCCGGGACACAACACAGATACGCAGTATTTT. Protein product: CASSRPGHNTDTQYF.

The gene calls are TRBV30 and TRBJ2-7, with 12 bases that match TRBD2. The V gene's germline CDR1 is GTSNPN and CDR2 SVGIG (reference sequence). The CDR3 covers 14 residues. J lost 4 bases, V lost 1 base, and 2 bases had no gene match. The CDR3 here is CAWSGLAGEYEQYF. The DNA for the CDR3 is TGTGCCTGGAGTGGACTAGCGGGGGAGTACGAGCAGTACTTC.

At least ten counts were recorded for this clonotype. The rearrangement joins TRBV15 to TRBJ2-7, with D perhaps TRBD1 (6 bases). CDR1 and CDR2 from the germline V gene are LNHNV and YYDKDF (reference sequence). The CDR3 consists of 15 residues. The V end lost 1 base, the J end lost 6 bases, and 16 bases lay between the germline ends. In nucleotides, the CDR3 is TGTGCCACCAGCAGAGGGGTGGCAGGGGCGGTCGAGCAGTACTTC. This translates into CATSRGVAGAVEQYF.

This sequence joins TRBV29-1 and TRBJ2-5; 14 positions match TRBD2. This CDR3 contains 15 residues. Trimming at V came to 6 bases and at J to 3 bases, leaving 6 bases not matched to a gene. Germline V gene data show CDR1 as SQVTM and CDR2 as ANQGSEA. CDR3 DNA: TGCAGCGTACAGGGACTAGCGGGAGAAAAAGAGACCCAGTACTTC. Amino acids: CSVQGLAGEKETQYF.

This clonotype appeared a few times. This rearrangement joins TRBV6-5 to TRBJ1-1, with D uncertain. Germline V gene data show CDR1 as MNHEY and CDR2 as SVGAGI. This CDR3 has 14 amino acids. Trimming stripped 2 bases from V and 2 bases from J, with 9 bases between. The CDR3 region is CASSYEAINTEAFF. CDR3 in DNA: TGTGCCAGCAGTTACGAGGCAATAAACACTGAAGCTTTCTTT.

This clonotype was seen a handful of times. The chain couples TRBV19 to TRBJ1-5; weak D call: TRBD1 (5 bases). Germline values: CDR1 LNHDA, CDR2 SQIVND (reference sequence). Trimming pared 3 bases from V and 0 bases from J, leaving 12 bases between. The CDR3 sequence is 16 residues long. The CDR3 sequence: CASSMIDSYSNQPQHF. The DNA for the CDR3 is TGTGCCAGTAGTATGATAGACAGTTATAGCAATCAGCCCCAGCATTTT.

This clonotype was observed a few times. This rearrangement joins TRBV28 to TRBJ1-2, with D maybe TRBD1 (6 bases). In germline, CDR1 is MDHEN, CDR2 SYDVKM. Trimming took off 11 bases at V and 8 bases at J, with 21 bases between the two ends. This CDR3 is built from 13 residues. CDR3 protein: CAGWGGGANGYTF. In DNA, the CDR3 is TGTGCCGGATGGGGAGGGGGGGCTAACGGCTACACCTTC.

This clonotype appeared many times. V is TRBV5-6 and J is TRBJ1-1, with D hard to call. Trimming left V 4 bases short and J 0 bases short, with 7 bases between. This CDR3 has 13 residues. Germline CDR1 and CDR2: SGHDT and YYEEEE. The DNA of the CDR3 is TGTGCCAGCAGCCCGACTATGAACACTGAAGCTTTCTTT. Its translation is CASSPTMNTEAFF.

This clonotype was recorded at least ten times. The chain recombines TRBV5-1 with TRBJ2-7; D is undetermined. Germline loops: CDR1 SGHRS, CDR2 YFSETQ. The V and J ends lost 3 bases and 2 bases respectively, with 9 bases between them. The CDR3 spans 13 residues. The CDR3 DNA follows: TGCGCCAGCAGCTGGACCGAAACCTACGAGCAGTACTTC. The encoded protein is CASSWTETYEQYF.

In its sample, this clonotype was seen a few times. V and J are TRBV5-1 and TRBJ2-1, with 9 nucleotides matching TRBD2. Germline assignment: CDR1 SGHRS and CDR2 YFSETQ. The CDR3 length is 15 residues. V shed 1 base and J 8 bases; nucleotides not matched to a gene: 7. CDR3 coding DNA: TGCGCCAGCAGCTTGTGGCCTAGCGGGAACTATGAGCAGTTCTTC. Residues: CASSLWPSGNYEQFF.

This clonotype was seen only a few times. The V gene is TRBV18, the J gene TRBJ2-1; unclear D gene. The CDR3 covers 14 residues. Germline V gene lookup returns CDR1 KGHSH and CDR2 LQKENI. Trimming took 3 bases from V and 12 from J, leaving 18 bases between them. The CDR3 region is CASSPAAVGWSQFF. CDR3 nucleotides: TGTGCCAGCTCACCGGCGGCGGTAGGTTGGTCGCAGTTCTTC. Supplemented by reference TRBV18 and TRBJ2-1, the full variable domain reads NAGVMQNPRHLVRRRGQEARLRCSPMKGHSHVYWYRQLPEEGLKFMVYLQKENIIDESGMPKERFSAEFPKEGPSILRIQQVVRGDSAAYFCASSPAAVGWSQFFGPGTRLTVL.

This clonotype was seen a handful of times. The rearrangement uses TRBV20-1 and TRBJ2-5, with D uncertain. Between the trimmed V and J ends, which lost 2 bases and 5 bases, there was a span of 9 bases. Germline V gene lookup returns CDR1 DFQATT and CDR2 SNEGSKA (reference sequence). The CDR3 covers 12 residues. The CDR3 reads CSARKSGETQYF. CDR3 in DNA: TGCAGTGCTAGAAAGTCGGGCGAGACCCAGTACTTC.